This TCR beta chain stems from a study of blood T cells in healthy people across ages. In this sample, this clonotype turned up a few times. Its antigen is not identified. Through a sample-barcoded 5' primer and a J-beta primer mix, a second PCR was run for roughly 7 to 11 cycles. From the 5' RACE reads, TCRdb called clonotypes with MiXCR, one entry per CDR3 protein. This table holds hundreds of thousands of distinct CDR3 sequences, about a quarter found once. Trimming removed 2 bases from V and 4 bases from J; junction bases left unmatched: 9. Looked up from germline, CDR1 is SGHRS and CDR2 is YFSETQ. The CDR3 runs to 17 residues. Study-wide results and caveats: Age advanced and TCR beta diversity per million T cells fell, roughly linearly.

These data also featured in a second study, about T cells of mothers and their children.

This clonotype was sampled from a boy under 10 years old in good health. The gene calls are TRBV5-1 and TRBJ1-3; 10 bases line up with TRBD1. Material: blood. The DNA of the CDR3 is TGCGCCAGCAGCTTCGGAGCCGGGACAGGGGCCGGAAACACCATATATTTT. Translation gives CASSFGAGTGAGNTIYF.